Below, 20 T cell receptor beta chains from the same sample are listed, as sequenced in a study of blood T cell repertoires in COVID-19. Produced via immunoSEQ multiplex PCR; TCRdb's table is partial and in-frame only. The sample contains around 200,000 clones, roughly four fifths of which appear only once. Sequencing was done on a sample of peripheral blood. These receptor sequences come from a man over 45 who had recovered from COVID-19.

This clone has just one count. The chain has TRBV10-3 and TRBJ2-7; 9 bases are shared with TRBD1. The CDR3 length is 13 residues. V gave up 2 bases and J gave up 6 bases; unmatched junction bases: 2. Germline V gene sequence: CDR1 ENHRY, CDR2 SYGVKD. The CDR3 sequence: CAISEGQGSEQYF. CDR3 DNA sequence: TGTGCCATCAGTGAGGGACAGGGGTCCGAGCAGTACTTC.

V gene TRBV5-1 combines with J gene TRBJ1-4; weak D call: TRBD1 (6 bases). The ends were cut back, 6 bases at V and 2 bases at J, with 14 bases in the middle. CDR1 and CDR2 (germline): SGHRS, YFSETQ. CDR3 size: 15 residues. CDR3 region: CASTGTPGTNEKLFF. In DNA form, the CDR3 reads TGCGCCAGCACCGGGACACCGGGCACTAATGAAAAACTGTTTTTT. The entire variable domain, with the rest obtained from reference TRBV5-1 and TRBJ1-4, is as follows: KAGVTQTPRYLIKTRGQQVTLSCSPISGHRSVSWYQQTPGQGLQFLFEYFSETQRNKGNFPGRFSGRQFSNSRSEMNVSTLELGDSALYLCASTGTPGTNEKLFFGSGTQLSVL.

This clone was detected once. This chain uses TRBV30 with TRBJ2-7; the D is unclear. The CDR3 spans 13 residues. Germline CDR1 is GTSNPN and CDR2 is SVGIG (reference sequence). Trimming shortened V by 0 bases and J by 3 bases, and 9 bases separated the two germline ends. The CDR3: CAWSVGRNYEQYF. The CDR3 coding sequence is TGTGCCTGGAGTGTGGGCAGAAACTACGAGCAGTACTTC. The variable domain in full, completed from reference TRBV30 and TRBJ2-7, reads SQTIHQWPATLVQPVGSPLSLECTVEGTSNPNLYWYRQAAGRGLQLLFYSVGIGQISSEVPQNLSASRPQDRQFILSSKKLLLSDSGFYLCAWSVGRNYEQYFGPGTRLTVT.

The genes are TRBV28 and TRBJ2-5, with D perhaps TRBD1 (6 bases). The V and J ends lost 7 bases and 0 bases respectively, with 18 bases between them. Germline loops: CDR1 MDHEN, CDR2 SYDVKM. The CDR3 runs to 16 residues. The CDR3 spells CASTTGTKPYQETQYF. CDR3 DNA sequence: TGTGCCAGCACTACCGGGACAAAGCCATACCAAGAGACCCAGTACTTC.

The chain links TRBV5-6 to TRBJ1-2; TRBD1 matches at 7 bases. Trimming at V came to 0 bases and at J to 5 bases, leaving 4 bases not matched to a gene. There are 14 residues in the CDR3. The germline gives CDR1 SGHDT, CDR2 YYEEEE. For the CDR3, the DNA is TGTGCCAGCAGCTTGGCGGGACAGACGTATGGCTACACCTTC. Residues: CASSLAGQTYGYTF.

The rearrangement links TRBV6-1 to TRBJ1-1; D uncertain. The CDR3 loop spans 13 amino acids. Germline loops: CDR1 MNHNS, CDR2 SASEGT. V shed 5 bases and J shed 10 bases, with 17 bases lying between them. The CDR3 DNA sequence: TGTGCCAGCAGTACCGGACCGGGGAGGAGAGCTTTCTTT. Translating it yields CASSTGPGRRAFF.

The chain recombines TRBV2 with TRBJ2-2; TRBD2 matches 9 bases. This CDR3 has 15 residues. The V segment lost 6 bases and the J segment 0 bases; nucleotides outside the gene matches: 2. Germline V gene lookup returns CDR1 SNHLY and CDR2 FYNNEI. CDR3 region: CASRLAGANTGELFF. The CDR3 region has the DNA TGTGCCAGCAGGTTAGCGGGGGCGAACACCGGGGAGCTGTTTTTT.

The CDR3 spells CASSQLAGGDYEQYF. CDR3 in DNA: TGTGCCAGTAGTCAACTAGCGGGAGGGGACTACGAGCAGTACTTC. This chain connects TRBV19 to TRBJ2-7, with TRBD2 identical over 13 bases. The length of the CDR3 is 15 residues. V shed 5 bases and J 3 bases; nucleotides not matched to a gene: 4. Germline loops: CDR1 LNHDA, CDR2 SQIVND (reference sequence).

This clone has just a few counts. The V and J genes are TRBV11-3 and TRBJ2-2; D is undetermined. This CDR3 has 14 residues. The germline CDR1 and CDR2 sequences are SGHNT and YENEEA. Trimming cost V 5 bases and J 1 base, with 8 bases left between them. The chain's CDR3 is CASSPRQNTGELFF. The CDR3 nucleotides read TGTGCCAGCAGCCCCCGACAGAACACCGGGGAGCTGTTTTTT.

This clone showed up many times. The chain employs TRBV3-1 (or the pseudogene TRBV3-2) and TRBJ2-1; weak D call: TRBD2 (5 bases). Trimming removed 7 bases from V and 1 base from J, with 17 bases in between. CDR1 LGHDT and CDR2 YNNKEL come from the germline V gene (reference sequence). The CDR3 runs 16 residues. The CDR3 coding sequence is TGTGCCAGCAAGGGCTATAGCGATGCGTCCTACAATGAGCAGTTCTTC. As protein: CASKGYSDASYNEQFF.

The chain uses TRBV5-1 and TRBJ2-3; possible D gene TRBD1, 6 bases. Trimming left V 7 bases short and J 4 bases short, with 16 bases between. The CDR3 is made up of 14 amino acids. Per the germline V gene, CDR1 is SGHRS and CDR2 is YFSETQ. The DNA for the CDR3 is TGCGCCAGCGGCAAATACAGGGTTCCAGATACGCAGTATTTT. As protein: CASGKYRVPDTQYF.

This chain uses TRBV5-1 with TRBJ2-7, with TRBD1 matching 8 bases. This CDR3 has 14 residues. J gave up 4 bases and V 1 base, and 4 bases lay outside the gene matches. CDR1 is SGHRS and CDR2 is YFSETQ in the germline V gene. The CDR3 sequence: CASSLPGGVYEQYF. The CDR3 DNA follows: TGCGCCAGCAGCTTGCCAGGGGGCGTATACGAGCAGTACTTC.

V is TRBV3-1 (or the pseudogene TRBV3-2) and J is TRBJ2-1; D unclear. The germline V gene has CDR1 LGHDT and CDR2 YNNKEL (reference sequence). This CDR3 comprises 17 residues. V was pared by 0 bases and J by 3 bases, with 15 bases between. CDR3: CASSQDLLLPVYNEQFF. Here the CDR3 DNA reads TGTGCCAGCAGCCAAGATTTATTACTTCCCGTCTACAATGAGCAGTTCTTC.

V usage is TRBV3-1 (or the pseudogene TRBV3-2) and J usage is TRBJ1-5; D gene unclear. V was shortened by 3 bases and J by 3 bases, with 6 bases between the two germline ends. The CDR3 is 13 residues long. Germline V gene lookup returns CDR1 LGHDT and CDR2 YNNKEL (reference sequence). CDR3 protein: CASSQSYNQPQHF. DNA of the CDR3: TGTGCCAGCAGCCAGAGCTACAATCAGCCCCAGCATTTT.

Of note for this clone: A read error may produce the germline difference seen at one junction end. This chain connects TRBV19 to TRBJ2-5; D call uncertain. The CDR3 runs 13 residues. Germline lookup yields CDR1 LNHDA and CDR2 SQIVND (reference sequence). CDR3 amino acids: CASSDEAQGTQYF. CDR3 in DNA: TGTGCCAGTAGTGATGAGGCCCAAGGGACCCAGTACTTC.

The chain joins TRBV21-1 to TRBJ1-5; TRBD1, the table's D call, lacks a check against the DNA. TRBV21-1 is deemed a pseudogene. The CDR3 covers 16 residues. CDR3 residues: CAGDRDGSPKNQPQHF. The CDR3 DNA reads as TGTGCCGGCGACAGGGACGGGTCGCCCAAGAATCAGCCCCAGCATTTT.

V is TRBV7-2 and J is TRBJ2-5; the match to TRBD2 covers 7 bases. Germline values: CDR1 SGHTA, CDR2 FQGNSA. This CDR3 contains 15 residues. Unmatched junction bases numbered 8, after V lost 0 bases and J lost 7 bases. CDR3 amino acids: CASSLAGGPDVTQYF. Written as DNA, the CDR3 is TGTGCCAGCAGCTTAGCGGGAGGGCCCGATGTGACCCAGTACTTC.

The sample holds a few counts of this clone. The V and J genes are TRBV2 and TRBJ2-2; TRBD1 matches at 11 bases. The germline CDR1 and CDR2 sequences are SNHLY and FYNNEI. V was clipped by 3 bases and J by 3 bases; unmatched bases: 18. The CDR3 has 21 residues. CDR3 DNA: TGTGCCAGCAGTGATGGGAGGTTCCGGACAGGGGGCCGGGGGGACACCGGGGAGCTGTTTTTT. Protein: CASSDGRFRTGGRGDTGELFF. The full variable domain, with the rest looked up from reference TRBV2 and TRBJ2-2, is EPEVTQTPSHQVTQMGQEVILRCVPISNHLYFYWYRQILGQKVEFLVSFYNNEISEKSEIFDDQFSVERPDGSNFTLKIRSTKLEDSAMYFCASSDGRFRTGGRGDTGELFFGEGSRLTVL.

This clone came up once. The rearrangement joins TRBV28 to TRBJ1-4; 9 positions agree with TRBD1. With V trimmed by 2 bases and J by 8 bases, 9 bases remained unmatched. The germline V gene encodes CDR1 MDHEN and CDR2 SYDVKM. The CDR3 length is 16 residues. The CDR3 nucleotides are TGTGCCAGCAGTTTAGCCGGACAGGGGAAAGGGGAAAAACTGTTTTTT. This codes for CASSLAGQGKGEKLFF.

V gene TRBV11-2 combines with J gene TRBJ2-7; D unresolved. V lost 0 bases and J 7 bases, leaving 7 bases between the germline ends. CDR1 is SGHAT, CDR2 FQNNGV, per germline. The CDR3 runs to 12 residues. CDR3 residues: CASSLDNWEQYF. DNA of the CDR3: TGTGCCAGCAGCTTAGATAACTGGGAGCAGTACTTC.